A single sample gave rise to the 23 T cell receptor beta chains below, sequenced in a study of blood T cell repertoires in COVID-19. Measured with immunoSEQ multiplex PCR; TCRdb has only the in-frame clones, and not every one. Of 340,000 or so clones in the sample, around 85% were seen once. The sample consisted of PBMCs or T cells enriched from blood (not recorded which). The origin of the receptors is a woman aged 40 to 49 with acute COVID-19.

This clone was picked up many times. The J gene is TRBJ1-4, the V gene TRBV7-9; 9 nucleotides match TRBD1. The CDR3 length is 14 residues. Germline V gives CDR1 SEHNR, CDR2 FQNEAQ (reference sequence). Losses at the gene ends were 5 bases for V and 8 bases for J; bases not matched to a gene: 6. The CDR3 sequence: CASSHGQGNEKLFF. For the CDR3, the DNA is TGTGCCAGCAGCCACGGACAGGGGAACGAAAAACTGTTTTTT.

This chain uses TRBV6-5 with TRBJ1-1; TRBD1 might be the D (5 bases). Germline V gives CDR1 MNHEY, CDR2 SVGAGI. Trimming took 0 bases from V and 0 from J, leaving 8 bases between them. This CDR3 comprises 15 residues. This chain's CDR3 is CASSYSAGLNTEAFF. The CDR3 DNA reads TGTGCCAGCAGTTACTCTGCAGGGTTGAACACTGAAGCTTTCTTT.

The genes are TRBV4-3 and TRBJ1-3; D gene uncertain. The CDR3 has 17 amino acids. Germline CDR1 reads LGHNA; CDR2 reads YSLEER. V was cut by 0 bases and J by 3 bases, with 15 bases left in between. This chain's CDR3 is CASSQEVRQAYGNTIYF. As DNA, the CDR3 is TGCGCCAGCAGCCAAGAGGTTCGCCAGGCCTATGGAAACACCATATATTTT.

The rearrangement links TRBV6-6 to TRBJ2-7; D is perhaps TRBD1 (6 bases). Trimming cost V 6 bases and J 4 bases, with 10 bases left between them. The CDR3 has 12 residues. The germline CDR1 and CDR2 sequences are MNHNY and SVGAGI (reference sequence). The CDR3 nucleotides are TGTGCCAGCAGCCCTCAGGGGTACGAGCAGTACTTC. Encoded protein: CASSPQGYEQYF.

This clone has more than one count but fewer than ten. This chain joins TRBV12-5 and TRBJ1-5, with 8 bases aligning to TRBD1. Germline V lookup: CDR1 LGHNT, CDR2 FRNRAP. V lost 6 bases and J lost 1; bases outside the gene matches: 5. The CDR3 totals 15 residues. The CDR3 is CASGRGQGSNQPQHF. The CDR3 region has the DNA TGTGCTAGTGGCCGAGGACAGGGAAGCAATCAGCCCCAGCATTTT.

The gene calls are TRBV4-3 and TRBJ2-7, with 11 bases identical to TRBD1. The CDR3 has 18 amino acids. V lost 0 bases and J lost 4; bases outside the gene matches: 11. Germline V gives CDR1 LGHNA, CDR2 YSLEER. CDR3 protein: CASSQDWTGTGGPYEQYF. The CDR3 DNA sequence: TGCGCCAGCAGCCAAGATTGGACCGGGACAGGGGGTCCTTACGAGCAGTACTTC.

The CDR3 protein is CASSLQGGPEAFF. The DNA of the CDR3 is TGTGCCAGCAGCCTCCAGGGGGGTCCTGAAGCTTTCTTT. This chain uses TRBV7-8 with TRBJ1-1; 7 bases fit TRBD1. V dropped 5 bases and J dropped 6; count of bases not matched to a gene: 6. The CDR3 extends over 13 amino acids. CDR1 and CDR2 (germline): SGHVS, FQNEAQ.

This clone was counted once. The genes are TRBV10-1 and TRBJ1-1, with 7 bases that match TRBD1. V shed 5 bases, J shed 4 bases, and the junction held 13 bases outside the gene matches. The germline V gene encodes CDR1 WNHNN and CDR2 SYGVQD (reference sequence). This CDR3 has 16 residues. CDR3 DNA: TGCGCCAGCAGTCAGTGGGACAGCTTACTGGGCACTGAAGCTTTCTTT. It codes for CASSQWDSLLGTEAFF.

This clone showed up just a few times. The chain combines TRBV7-9 with TRBJ2-2; the match to TRBD1 covers 8 bases. V was pared by 2 bases and J by 5 bases, with 10 bases of the junction left unmatched. This CDR3 has 17 residues. CDR1 is SEHNR, CDR2 FQNEAQ, per germline (reference sequence). DNA of the CDR3: TGTGCCAGCAGCTTATGGGCAGGGGGCCGTGGGACCGGGGAGCTGTTTTTT. As protein: CASSLWAGGRGTGELFF.

The rearrangement joins TRBV19 to TRBJ1-2, with 8 bases matching TRBD1. V trimming: 7 bases; J trimming: 4 bases; junction bases outside the gene matches: 17. Germline V gene sequence: CDR1 LNHDA, CDR2 SQIVND (reference sequence). CDR3 size: 17 residues. The CDR3 reads CASNTGQGLPFTYGYTF. CDR3 coding DNA: TGTGCCAGTAACACCGGACAGGGATTGCCCTTCACCTATGGCTACACCTTC.

The J gene is TRBJ1-1, the V gene TRBV6-5; 10 nucleotides match TRBD1. The CDR3 runs 15 residues. The V gene end was trimmed by 2 bases and the J gene end by 4 bases; junction bases not matched to a gene: 4. Germline-derived CDR1 and CDR2 are MNHEY and SVGAGI. The CDR3 here is CASSYGDRGTTEAFF. CDR3 bases: TGTGCCAGCAGTTACGGGGACAGGGGCACCACTGAAGCTTTCTTT.

The chain combines TRBV10-3 with TRBJ2-7; D gene ambiguous. Looked up from germline, CDR1 is ENHRY and CDR2 is SYGVKD. V lost 1 base and J lost 6, with 7 bases in between. The CDR3 has 12 amino acids. CDR3 coding DNA: TGTGCCATCAGTGAGTACGGTCCCGAGCAGTACTTC. It specifies CAISEYGPEQYF.

V is TRBV6-5 and J is TRBJ1-2; TRBD1 matches at 7 bases. Per germline, CDR1 MNHEY and CDR2 SVGAGI. CDR3 length: 13 residues. V shed 5 bases and J 5 bases; nucleotides not matched to a gene: 5. CDR3 in amino acids: CASSPTGAYGYTF. For the CDR3, the DNA is TGTGCCAGCAGTCCCACAGGGGCGTATGGCTACACCTTC.

The chain combines TRBV4-2 with TRBJ1-6, with D maybe TRBD1 (6 bases). The CDR3 has 16 residues. Germline V gives CDR1 LGHNA, CDR2 YNFKEQ. V lost 0 bases to trimming and J lost 10 bases, with 16 bases between them. CDR3 in amino acids: CASSQDLTGLGSPLHF. In nucleotides, the CDR3 is TGTGCCAGCAGCCAAGACCTTACAGGGTTAGGATCACCCCTCCACTTT.

V is TRBV9 and J is TRBJ1-2, with D unclear. V was clipped by 6 bases and J by 4 bases, with 13 bases between them. The CDR3 contains 13 residues. CDR1 and CDR2 (germline): SGDLS, YYNGEE. The CDR3 reads CASTRGQTYGYTF. CDR3 nucleotides: TGTGCCAGCACACGAGGGCAGACCTATGGCTACACCTTC.

The chain recombines TRBV18 with TRBJ2-1, with 8 bases identical to TRBD2. Germline lookup yields CDR1 KGHSH and CDR2 LQKENI. The CDR3 sequence is 14 residues long. The V gene end was trimmed by 4 bases and the J gene end by 9 bases; junction bases not matched to a gene: 8. The DNA of the CDR3 is TGTGCCAGCTCACTTCCCGGACTAGCCTTTGAGCAGTTCTTC. This codes for CASSLPGLAFEQFF.

This clone was recorded only once. The gene calls are TRBV4-3 and TRBJ2-7; TRBD2 matches at 7 bases. The CDR3 loop spans 15 amino acids. Germline V lookup: CDR1 LGHNA, CDR2 YSLEER. After removal of 1 base from V and 2 bases from J, the junction contained 5 bases not matched to a gene. The CDR3 DNA follows: TGCGCCAGCAGCCAAGCACTAGCGACCACCTACGAGCAGTACTTC. It translates to CASSQALATTYEQYF.

The chain uses TRBV7-2 and TRBJ1-6; 7 bases line up with TRBD1. CDR3 length equals 13 residues. Trimming cost V 8 bases and J 3 bases; bases outside gene matches: 1. In germline, CDR1 is SGHTA, CDR2 FQGNSA. DNA for the CDR3: TGTGCCAGCGGGGACAGCTATAATTCACCCCTCCACTTT. Translated: CASGDSYNSPLHF.

This chain connects TRBV6-5 to TRBJ1-4; D is possibly TRBD1 (5 bases). The CDR3 is 11 residues long. From germline, CDR1 is MNHEY and CDR2 SVGAGI. Trimming shortened V by 6 bases and J by 9 bases, and 8 bases separated the two germline ends. DNA of the CDR3: TGTGCCAGCAGGACAGCTCAAAAACTGTTTTTT. It encodes CASRTAQKLFF.

This chain links TRBV7-9 with TRBJ2-7; TRBD2 matches at 7 bases. Unmatched junction bases numbered 7, after V lost 5 bases and J lost 3 bases. Germline loops: CDR1 SEHNR, CDR2 FQNEAQ (reference sequence). This CDR3 contains 14 residues. CDR3: CASSPYGGIYEQYF. DNA for the CDR3: TGTGCCAGCAGCCCTTACGGGGGGATCTACGAGCAGTACTTC.

The DNA of the CDR3 is TGTGCCAGCAGTCTCCCCCGCCAGTTCCAAGAGACCCAGTACTTC. This translates into CASSLPRQFQETQYF. This chain joins TRBV2 and TRBJ2-5; D gene uncertain. The V end was cut by 5 bases, the J end by 1 base, with 14 bases between. The length of the CDR3 is 15 residues. The V gene's germline CDR1 is SNHLY and CDR2 FYNNEI.

The rearrangement uses TRBV7-2 and TRBJ2-4; TRBD1 aligns across 7 bases. V was pared by 5 bases and J by 0 bases, with 4 bases of the junction left unmatched. Germline V CDR1 and CDR2: SGHTA, FQGNSA. CDR3 length: 15 amino acids. This CDR3 is CASSPTGVAKNIQYF. The CDR3 region has the DNA TGTGCCAGCAGCCCAACAGGGGTAGCCAAAAACATTCAGTACTTC.

This clone appeared once. The chain joins TRBV11-2 to TRBJ2-1, with 8 bases aligning to TRBD2. The CDR3 loop spans 16 amino acids. V shed 6 bases and J 5 bases; nucleotides not matched to a gene: 12. The germline gives CDR1 SGHAT, CDR2 FQNNGV. CDR3 DNA: TGTGCCAGCAGGCGGGGTCGGGGGGGCCGCGACAATGAGCAGTTCTTC. Protein: CASRRGRGGRDNEQFF.